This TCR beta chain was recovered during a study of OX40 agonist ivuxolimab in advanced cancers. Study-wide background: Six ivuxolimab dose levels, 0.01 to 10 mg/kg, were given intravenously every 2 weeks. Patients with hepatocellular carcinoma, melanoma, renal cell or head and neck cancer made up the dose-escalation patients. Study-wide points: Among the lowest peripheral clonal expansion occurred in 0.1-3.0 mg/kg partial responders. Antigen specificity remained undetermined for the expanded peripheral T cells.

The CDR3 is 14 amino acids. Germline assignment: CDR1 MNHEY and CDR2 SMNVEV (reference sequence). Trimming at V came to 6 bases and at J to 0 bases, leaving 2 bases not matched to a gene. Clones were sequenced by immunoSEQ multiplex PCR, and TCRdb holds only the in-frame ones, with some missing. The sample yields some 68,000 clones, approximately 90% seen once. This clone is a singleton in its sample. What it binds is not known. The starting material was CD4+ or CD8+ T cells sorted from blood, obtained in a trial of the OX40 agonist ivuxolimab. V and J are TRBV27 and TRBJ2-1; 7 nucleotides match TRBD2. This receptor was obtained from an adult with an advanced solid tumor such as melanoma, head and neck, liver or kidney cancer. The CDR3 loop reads CASSPGGSYNEQFF. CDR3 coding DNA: TGTGCCAGCAGCCCGGGGGGCTCCTACAATGAGCAGTTCTTC.